This paragraph covers one T cell receptor (beta chain) sequence. These data are taken from a study of shared clonotypes between healthy human individuals. Some clones are missing from TCRdb's copy, which holds only in-frame ones; the method was immunoSEQ multiplex PCR. Of roughly 170,000 clones listed, approximately 61% are singletons. The TCR was taken from a man aged 30-40 years in good health. Sequencing input: memory CD4+ T cells sorted from blood. Documented subset: CD45RA-negative fraction.

The CDR3 loop is CASTTNYGYTF. The CDR3 coding sequence is TGTGCCAGTACCACTAACTATGGCTACACCTTC. The rearrangement uses TRBV19 and TRBJ1-2, with D hard to call. The CDR3 covers 11 residues. Germline CDR1 is LNHDA and CDR2 is SQIVND (reference sequence). V was trimmed by 7 bases and J by 0 bases, leaving 3 bases between them.